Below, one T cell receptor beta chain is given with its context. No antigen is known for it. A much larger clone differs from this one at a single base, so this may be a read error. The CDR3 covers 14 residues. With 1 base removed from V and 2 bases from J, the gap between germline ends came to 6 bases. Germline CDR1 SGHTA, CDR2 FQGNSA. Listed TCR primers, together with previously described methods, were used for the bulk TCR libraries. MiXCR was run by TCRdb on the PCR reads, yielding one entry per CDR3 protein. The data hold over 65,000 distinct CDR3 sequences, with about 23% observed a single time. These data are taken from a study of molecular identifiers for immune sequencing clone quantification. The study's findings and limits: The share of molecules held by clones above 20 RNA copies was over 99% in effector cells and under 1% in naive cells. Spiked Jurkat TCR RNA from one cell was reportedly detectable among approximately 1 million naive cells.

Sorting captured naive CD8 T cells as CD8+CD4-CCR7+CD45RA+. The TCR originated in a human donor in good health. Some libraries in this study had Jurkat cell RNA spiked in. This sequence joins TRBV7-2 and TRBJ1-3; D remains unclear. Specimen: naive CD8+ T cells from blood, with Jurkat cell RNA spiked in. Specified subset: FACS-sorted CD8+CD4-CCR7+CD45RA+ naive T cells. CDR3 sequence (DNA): TGTGCCAGCAGCTTAGGCGACACTGGAAACACCATATATTTT. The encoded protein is CASSLGDTGNTIYF.